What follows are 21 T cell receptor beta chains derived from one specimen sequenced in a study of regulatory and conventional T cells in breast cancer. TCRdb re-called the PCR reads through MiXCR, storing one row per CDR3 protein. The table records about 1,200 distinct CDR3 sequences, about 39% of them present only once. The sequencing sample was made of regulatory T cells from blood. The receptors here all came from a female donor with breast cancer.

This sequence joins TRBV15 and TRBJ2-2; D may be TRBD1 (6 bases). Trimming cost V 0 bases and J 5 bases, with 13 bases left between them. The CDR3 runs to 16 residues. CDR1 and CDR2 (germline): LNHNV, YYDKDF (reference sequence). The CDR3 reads CATSRDLDRGTGELFF. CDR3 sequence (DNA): TGTGCCACCAGCAGAGATCTGGACAGAGGGACCGGGGAGCTGTTTTTT.

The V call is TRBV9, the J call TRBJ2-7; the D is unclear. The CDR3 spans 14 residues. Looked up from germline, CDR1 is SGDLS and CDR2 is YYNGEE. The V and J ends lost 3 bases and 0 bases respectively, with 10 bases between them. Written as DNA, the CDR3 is TGTGCCAGCAGCGCTACAGACTTCTCCTACGAGCAGTACTTC. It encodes CASSATDFSYEQYF. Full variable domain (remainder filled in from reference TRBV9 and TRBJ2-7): DSGVTQTPKHLITATGQRVTLRCSPRSGDLSVYWYQQSLDQGLQFLIQYYNGEERAKGNILERFSAQQFPDLHSELNLSSLELGDSALYFCASSATDFSYEQYFGPGTRLTVT.

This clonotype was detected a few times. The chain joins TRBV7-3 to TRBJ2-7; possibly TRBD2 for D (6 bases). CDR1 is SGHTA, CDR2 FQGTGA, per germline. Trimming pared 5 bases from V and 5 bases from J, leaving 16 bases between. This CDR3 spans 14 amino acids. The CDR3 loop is CASSPTGLTDEQYF. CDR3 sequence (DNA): TGTGCCAGCAGCCCAACCGGACTAACGGACGAGCAGTACTTC.

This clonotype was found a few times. CDR3 sequence (DNA): TGTGCCAGCAGTTCCGGGGGAACTGAAGCTTTCTTT. It is translated as CASSSGGTEAFF. The rearrangement joins TRBV6-6 to TRBJ1-1; perhaps TRBD1 as D (5 bases). The CDR3 spans 12 residues. Germline-derived CDR1 and CDR2 are MNHNY and SVGAGI (reference sequence). The ends were cut back, 4 bases at V and 5 bases at J, with 8 bases in the middle.

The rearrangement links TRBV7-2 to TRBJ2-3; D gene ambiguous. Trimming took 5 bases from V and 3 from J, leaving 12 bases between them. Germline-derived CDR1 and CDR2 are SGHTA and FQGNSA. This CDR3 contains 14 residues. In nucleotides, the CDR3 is TGTGCCAGCAGCCTAAGGTGGGGTACAGATACGCAGTATTTT. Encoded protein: CASSLRWGTDTQYF.

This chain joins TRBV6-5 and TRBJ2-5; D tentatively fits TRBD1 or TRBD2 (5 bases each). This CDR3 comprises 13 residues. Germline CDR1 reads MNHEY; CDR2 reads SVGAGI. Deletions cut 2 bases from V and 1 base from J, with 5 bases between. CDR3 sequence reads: CASSYGGQETQYF. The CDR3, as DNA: TGTGCCAGCAGTTACGGGGGCCAAGAGACCCAGTACTTC.

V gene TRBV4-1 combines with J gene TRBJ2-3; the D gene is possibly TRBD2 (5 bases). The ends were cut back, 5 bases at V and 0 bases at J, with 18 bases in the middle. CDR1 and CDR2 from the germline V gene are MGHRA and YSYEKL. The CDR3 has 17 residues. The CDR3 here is CASSSRTWTGSTDTQYF. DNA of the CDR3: TGCGCCAGCAGCTCCCGCACGTGGACTGGTAGCACAGATACGCAGTATTTT.

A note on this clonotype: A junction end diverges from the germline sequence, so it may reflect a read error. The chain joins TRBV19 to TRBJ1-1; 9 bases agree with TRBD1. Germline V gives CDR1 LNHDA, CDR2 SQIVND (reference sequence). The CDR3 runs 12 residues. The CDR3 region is CASRDRDTEALF. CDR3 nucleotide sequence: TGTGCCAGCCGGGACAGGGACACTGAAGCTCTCTTT.

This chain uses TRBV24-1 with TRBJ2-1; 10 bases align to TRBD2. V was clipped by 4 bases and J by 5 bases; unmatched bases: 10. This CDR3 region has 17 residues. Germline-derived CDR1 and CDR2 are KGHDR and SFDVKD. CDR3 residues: CATSDPSSSGRNNEQFF. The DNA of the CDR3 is TGTGCCACCAGTGACCCTTCCTCTAGCGGGAGAAACAATGAGCAGTTCTTC.

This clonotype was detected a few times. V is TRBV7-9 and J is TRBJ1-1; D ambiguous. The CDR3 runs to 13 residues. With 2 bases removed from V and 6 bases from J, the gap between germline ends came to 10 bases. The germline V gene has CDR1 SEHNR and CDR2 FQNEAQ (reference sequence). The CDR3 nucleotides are TGTGCCAGCAGCTTAACCTACAAGGCTGAAGCTTTCTTT. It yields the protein CASSLTYKAEAFF. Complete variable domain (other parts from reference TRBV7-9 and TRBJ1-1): DTGVSQNPRHKITKRGQNVTFRCDPISEHNRLYWYRQTLGQGPEFLTYFQNEAQLEKSRLLSDRFSAERPKGSFSTLEIQRTEQGDSAMYLCASSLTYKAEAFFGQGTRLTVV.

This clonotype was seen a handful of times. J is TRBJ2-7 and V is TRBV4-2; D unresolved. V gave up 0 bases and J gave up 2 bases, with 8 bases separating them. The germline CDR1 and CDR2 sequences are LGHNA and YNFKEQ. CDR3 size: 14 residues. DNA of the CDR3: TGTGCCAGCAGCCAAGATTCGGCAGCCTACGAGCAGTACTTC. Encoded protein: CASSQDSAAYEQYF.

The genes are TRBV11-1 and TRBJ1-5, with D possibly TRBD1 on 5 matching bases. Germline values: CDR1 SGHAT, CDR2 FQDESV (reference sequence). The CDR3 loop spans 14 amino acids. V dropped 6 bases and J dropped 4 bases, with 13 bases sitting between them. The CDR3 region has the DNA TGTGCCAGCAGTCCCGGACAAGCGAATCAGCCCCAGCATTTT. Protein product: CASSPGQANQPQHF.

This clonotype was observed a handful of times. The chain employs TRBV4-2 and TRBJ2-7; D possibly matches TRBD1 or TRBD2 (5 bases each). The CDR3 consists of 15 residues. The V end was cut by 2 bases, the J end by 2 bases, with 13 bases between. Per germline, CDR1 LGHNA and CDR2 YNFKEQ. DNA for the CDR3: TGTGCCAGCAGCCAAAAGGGGACGCCAACCTACGAGCAGTACTTC. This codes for CASSQKGTPTYEQYF.

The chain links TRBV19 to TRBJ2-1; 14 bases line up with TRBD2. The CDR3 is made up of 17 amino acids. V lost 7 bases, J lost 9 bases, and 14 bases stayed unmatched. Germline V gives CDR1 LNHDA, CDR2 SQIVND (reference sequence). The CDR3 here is CASTLPDGTSGRSEQFF. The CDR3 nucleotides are TGTGCCAGTACCCTTCCCGACGGGACTAGCGGGAGATCTGAGCAGTTCTTC.

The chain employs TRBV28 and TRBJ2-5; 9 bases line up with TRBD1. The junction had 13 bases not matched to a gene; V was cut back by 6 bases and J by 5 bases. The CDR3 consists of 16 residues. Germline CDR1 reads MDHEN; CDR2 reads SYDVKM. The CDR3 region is CASSLMGQGGWETQYF. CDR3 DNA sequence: TGTGCCAGCAGCCTGATGGGACAGGGTGGTTGGGAGACCCAGTACTTC.

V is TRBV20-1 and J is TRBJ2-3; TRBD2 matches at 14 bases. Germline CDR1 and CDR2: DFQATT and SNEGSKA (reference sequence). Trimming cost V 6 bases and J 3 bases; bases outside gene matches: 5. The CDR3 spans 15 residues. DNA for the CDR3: TGCAGTGCGGCCGGGACTAGCGGGAGAACAGATACGCAGTATTTT. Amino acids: CSAAGTSGRTDTQYF.

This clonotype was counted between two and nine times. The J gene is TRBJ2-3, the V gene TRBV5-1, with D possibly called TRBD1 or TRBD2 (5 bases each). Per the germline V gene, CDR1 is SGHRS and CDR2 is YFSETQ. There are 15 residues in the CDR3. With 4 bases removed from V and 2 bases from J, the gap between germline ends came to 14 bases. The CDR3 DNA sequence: TGCGCCAGCAGCCAGGGACGGCCCCTCACAGATACGCAGTATTTT. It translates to CASSQGRPLTDTQYF.

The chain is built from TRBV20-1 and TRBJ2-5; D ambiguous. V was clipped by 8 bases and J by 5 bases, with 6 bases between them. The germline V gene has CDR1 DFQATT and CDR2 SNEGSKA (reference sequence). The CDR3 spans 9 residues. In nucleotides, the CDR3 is TGCAGTACTCTTGAGACCCAGTACTTC. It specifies CSTLETQYF.

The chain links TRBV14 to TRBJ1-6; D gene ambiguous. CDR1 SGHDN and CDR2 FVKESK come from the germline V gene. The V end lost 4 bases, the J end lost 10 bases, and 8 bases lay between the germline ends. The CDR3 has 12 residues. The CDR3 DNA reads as TGTGCCAGCAGCCTACTAGCCTCACCCCTCCACTTT. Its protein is CASSLLASPLHF. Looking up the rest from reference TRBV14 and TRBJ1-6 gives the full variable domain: EAGVTQFPSHSVIEKGQTVTLRCDPISGHDNLYWYRRVMGKEIKFLLHFVKESKQDESGMPNNRFLAERTGGTYSTLKVQPAELEDSGVYFCASSLLASPLHFGNGTRLTVT.

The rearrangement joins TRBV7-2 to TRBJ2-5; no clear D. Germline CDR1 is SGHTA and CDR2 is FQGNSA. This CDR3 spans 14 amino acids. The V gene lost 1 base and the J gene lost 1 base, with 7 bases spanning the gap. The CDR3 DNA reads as TGTGCCAGCAGCTTAGGGCGGCCCCAAGAGACCCAGTACTTC. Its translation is CASSLGRPQETQYF.

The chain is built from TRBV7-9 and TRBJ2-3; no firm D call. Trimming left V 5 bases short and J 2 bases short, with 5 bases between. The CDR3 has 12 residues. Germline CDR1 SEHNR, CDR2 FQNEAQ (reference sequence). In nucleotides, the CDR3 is TGTGCCAGCAGCCCAAACACAGATACGCAGTATTTT. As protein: CASSPNTDTQYF. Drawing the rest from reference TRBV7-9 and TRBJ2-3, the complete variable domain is DTGVSQNPRHKITKRGQNVTFRCDPISEHNRLYWYRQTLGQGPEFLTYFQNEAQLEKSRLLSDRFSAERPKGSFSTLEIQRTEQGDSAMYLCASSPNTDTQYFGPGTRLTVL.